Included here is one TCR beta chain sequence, with context. What it recognizes is unknown. This sample was taken from a study of cytomegalovirus exposure and HLA in healthy donors. Turning to the study itself: Drawn from HLA-typed donors, about 85 million unique TCRs were held in an early data release.

General study points: V- and J-gene trimming of TCR beta was linked (in a later analysis) to a missense DCLRE1C variant.

The PCR made use of 60 Vbeta and 13 Jbeta primers. Clones were sequenced by immunoSEQ multiplex PCR, and TCRdb holds only the in-frame ones, with some missing. The sample carries about 93,000 clones, approximately 69% recorded once. This receptor was obtained from a boy between 10 and 17 years old in good health and CMV-seropositive. The source material was PBMCs.

CDR3: CASSLGISGRGNEQFF. As DNA, the CDR3 is TGTGCCAGCAGCTTGGGGATTAGCGGGAGGGGCAATGAGCAGTTCTTC. This chain links TRBV5-4 with TRBJ2-1; TRBD2 matches 11 bases. Germline V lookup: CDR1 SGHNT, CDR2 YYREEE (reference sequence). The ends lost 0 bases at V and 6 bases at J; junction bases unmatched: 5. This CDR3 contains 16 residues. The whole variable domain, remainder taken from reference TRBV5-4 and TRBJ2-1, is ETGVTQSPTHLIKTRGQQVTLRCSSQSGHNTVSWYQQALGQGPQFIFQYYREEENGRGNFPPRFSGLQFPNYSSELNVNALELDDSALYLCASSLGISGRGNEQFFGPGTRLTVL.